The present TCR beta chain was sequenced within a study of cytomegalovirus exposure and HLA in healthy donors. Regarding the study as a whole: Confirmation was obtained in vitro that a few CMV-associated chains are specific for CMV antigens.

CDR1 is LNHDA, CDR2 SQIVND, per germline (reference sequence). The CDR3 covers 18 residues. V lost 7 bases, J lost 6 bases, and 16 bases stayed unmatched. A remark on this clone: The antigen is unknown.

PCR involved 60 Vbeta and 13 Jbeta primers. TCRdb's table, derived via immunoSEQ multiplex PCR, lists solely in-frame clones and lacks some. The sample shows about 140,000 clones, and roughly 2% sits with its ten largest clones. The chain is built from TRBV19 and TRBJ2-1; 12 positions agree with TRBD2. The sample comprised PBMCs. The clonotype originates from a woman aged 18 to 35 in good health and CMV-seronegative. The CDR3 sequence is CASKRPGLAGLSGNEQFF. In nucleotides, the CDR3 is TGTGCCAGTAAGCGACCGGGACTAGCGGGTCTGTCTGGCAATGAGCAGTTCTTC.